The present T cell receptor beta chain was sequenced within a study of blood T cell repertoires in COVID-19. The germline CDR1 and CDR2 sequences are SGDLS and YYNGEE. This CDR3 has 15 amino acids. V shed 4 bases, J shed 5 bases, and the junction held 8 bases outside the gene matches. Enrollees, about 18 to 90 years old, lived in 20 to 25 US areas. Participants' reported clinical history set cohort assignment. The count of this clone is one. Original data processing: From reference gene primer amplification, estimates of nucleated cell counts were derived. TCRdb keeps only in-frame clones here, not all; method: immunoSEQ multiplex PCR. D and trimming come from the DNA, and the V and J calls and clone size come from that table. Here the sample spans some 200,000 clones, roughly nine tenths being singletons.

Sequencing was performed on PBMCs or T cells enriched from blood (not recorded which). The receptor's source is a woman between 18 and 29 years old in a cohort exposed to, infected with or recovered from COVID-19 (not recorded which). V is TRBV9 and J is TRBJ2-3; 9 bases match TRBD2. The CDR3 DNA sequence: TGTGCCAGCAGCCTTAGCGGGAGCAGGGGAGATACGCAGTATTTT. The encoded protein is CASSLSGSRGDTQYF.